Described below is a single TCR beta chain sequence and its context. The PCR contained 60 Vbeta and 13 Jbeta primers. Only in-frame clones appear in the TCRdb table, and some are missing; sequencing was by immunoSEQ multiplex PCR. There are around 150,000 clones in the sample; 82% occur only once, and 0.95% to 1% lies in the top ten. These data come from a study of cytomegalovirus exposure and HLA in healthy donors. This CDR3 comprises 14 residues. Trimming stripped 10 bases from V and 5 bases from J, with 18 bases between. Germline loops: CDR1 LNHDA, CDR2 SQIVND (reference sequence). This TCR was recovered from a girl aged 2 to 10 in good health and CMV-seropositive. The sequencing sample was made of PBMCs. The V gene is TRBV19, the J gene TRBJ2-1; perhaps TRBD1 as D (5 bases). CDR3 loop: CATTLTGMDNEQFF. The CDR3 DNA reads as TGTGCCACAACGCTCACAGGAATGGACAATGAGCAGTTCTTC.